Described below is a single T cell receptor (beta chain) sequence and its context. The method was immunoSEQ multiplex PCR; TCRdb's version includes in-frame clones alone and lacks a portion of them. The data contain 100,000 to 150,000 clones, approximately 81% of them singletons. These data belong to a study of blood T cell repertoires in COVID-19. This CDR3 is built from 15 residues. Germline CDR1 is SGHNT and CDR2 is YYREEE (reference sequence). V shed 3 bases and J 4 bases; nucleotides not matched to a gene: 7. Sequenced material: peripheral blood. The TCR originated in a man in his forties or fifties with active or convalescent COVID-19. V and J are TRBV5-4 and TRBJ2-1; TRBD1 matches 7 bases. The CDR3 nucleotides are TGTGCCAGCAGCTCCGACAGGGTCGAATACAATGAGCAGTTCTTC. Protein: CASSSDRVEYNEQFF.